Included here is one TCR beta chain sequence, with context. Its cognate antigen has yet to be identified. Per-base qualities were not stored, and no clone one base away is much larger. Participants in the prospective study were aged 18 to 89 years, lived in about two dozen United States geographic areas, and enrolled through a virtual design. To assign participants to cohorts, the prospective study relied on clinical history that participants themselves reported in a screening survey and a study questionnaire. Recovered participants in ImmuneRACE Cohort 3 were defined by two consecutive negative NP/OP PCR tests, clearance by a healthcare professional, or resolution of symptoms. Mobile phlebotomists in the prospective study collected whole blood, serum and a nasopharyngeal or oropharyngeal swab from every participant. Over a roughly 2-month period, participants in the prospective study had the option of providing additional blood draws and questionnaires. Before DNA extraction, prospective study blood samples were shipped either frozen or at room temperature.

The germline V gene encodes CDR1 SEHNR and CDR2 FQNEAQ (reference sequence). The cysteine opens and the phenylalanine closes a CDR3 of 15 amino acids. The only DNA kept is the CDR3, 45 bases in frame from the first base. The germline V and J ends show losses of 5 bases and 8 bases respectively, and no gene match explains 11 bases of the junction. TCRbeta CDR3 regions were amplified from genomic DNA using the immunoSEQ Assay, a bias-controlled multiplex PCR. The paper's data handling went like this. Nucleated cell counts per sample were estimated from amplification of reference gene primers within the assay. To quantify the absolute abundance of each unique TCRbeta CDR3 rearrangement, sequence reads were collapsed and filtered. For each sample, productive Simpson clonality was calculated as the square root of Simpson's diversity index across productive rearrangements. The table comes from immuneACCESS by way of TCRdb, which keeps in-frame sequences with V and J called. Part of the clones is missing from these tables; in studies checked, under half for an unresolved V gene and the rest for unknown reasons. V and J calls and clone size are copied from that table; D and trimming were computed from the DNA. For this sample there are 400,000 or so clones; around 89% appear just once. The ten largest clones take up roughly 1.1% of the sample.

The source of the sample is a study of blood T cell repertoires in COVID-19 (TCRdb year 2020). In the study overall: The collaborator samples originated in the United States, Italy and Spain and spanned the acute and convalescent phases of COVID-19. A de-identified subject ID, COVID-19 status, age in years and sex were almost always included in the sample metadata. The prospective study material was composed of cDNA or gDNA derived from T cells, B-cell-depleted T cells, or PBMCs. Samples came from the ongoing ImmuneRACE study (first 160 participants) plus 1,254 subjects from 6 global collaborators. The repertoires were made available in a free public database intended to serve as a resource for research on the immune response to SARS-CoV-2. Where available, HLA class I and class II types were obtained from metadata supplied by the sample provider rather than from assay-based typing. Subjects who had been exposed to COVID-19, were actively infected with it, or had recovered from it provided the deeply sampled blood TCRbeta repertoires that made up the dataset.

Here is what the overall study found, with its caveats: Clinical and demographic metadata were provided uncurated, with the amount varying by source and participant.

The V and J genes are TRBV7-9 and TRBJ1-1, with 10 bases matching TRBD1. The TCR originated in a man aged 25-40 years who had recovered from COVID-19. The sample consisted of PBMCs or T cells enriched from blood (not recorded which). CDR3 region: CASSLGTGVASEAFF. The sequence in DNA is TGTGCCAGCAGCCTAGGGACAGGGGTTGCTTCGGAAGCTTTCTTT.